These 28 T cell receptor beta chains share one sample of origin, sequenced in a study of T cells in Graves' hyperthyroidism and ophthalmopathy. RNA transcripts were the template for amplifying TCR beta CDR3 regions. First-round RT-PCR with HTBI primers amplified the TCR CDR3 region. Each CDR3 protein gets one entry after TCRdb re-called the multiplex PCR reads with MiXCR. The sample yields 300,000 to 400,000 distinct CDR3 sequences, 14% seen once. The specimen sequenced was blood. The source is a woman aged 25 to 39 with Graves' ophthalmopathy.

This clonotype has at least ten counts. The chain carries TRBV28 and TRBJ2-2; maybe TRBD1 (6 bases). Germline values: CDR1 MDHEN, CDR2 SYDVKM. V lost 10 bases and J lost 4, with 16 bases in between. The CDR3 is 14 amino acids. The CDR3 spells CATYQMDSTGELFF. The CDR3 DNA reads TGTGCCACCTACCAGATGGACAGCACCGGGGAGCTGTTTTTT. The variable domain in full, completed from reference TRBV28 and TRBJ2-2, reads DVKVTQSSRYLVKRTGEKVFLECVQDMDHENMFWYRQDPGLGLRLIYFSYDVKMKEKGDIPEGYSVSREKKERFSLILESASTNQTSMYLCATYQMDSTGELFFGEGSRLTVL.

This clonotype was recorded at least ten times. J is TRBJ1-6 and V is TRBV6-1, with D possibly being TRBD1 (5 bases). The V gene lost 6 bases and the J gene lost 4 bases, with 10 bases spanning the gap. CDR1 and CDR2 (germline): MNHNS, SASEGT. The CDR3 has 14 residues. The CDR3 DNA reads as TGTGCCAGCAGAGCAGACAGTTATAATTCACCCCTCCACTTT. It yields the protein CASRADSYNSPLHF.

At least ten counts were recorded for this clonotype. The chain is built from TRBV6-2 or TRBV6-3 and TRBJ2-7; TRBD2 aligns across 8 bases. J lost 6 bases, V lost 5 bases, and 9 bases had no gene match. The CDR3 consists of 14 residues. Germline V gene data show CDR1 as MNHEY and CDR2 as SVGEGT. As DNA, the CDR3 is TGTGCCAGCAGTATCGCGGGACTAGTTAGCGAGCAGTACTTC. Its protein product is CASSIAGLVSEQYF.

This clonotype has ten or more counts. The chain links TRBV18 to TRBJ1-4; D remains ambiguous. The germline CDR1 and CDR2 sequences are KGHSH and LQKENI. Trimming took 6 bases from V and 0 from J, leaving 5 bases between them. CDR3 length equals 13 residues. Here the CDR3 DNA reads TGTGCCAGCTCCCCGGCAACTAATGAAAAACTGTTTTTT. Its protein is CASSPATNEKLFF.

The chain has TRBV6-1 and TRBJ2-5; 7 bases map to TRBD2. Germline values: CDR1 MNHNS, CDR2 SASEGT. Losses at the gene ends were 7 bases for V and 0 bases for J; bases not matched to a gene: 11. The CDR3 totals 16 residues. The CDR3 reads CASKARASGYQETQYF. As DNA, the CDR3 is TGTGCCAGCAAGGCCAGGGCTAGCGGATACCAAGAGACCCAGTACTTC.

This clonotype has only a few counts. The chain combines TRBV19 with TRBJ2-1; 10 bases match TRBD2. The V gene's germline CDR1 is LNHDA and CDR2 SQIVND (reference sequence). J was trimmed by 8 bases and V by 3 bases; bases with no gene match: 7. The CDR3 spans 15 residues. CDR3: CASSIPTSGVDEQFF. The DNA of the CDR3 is TGTGCCAGTAGTATTCCTACTAGCGGGGTCGATGAGCAGTTCTTC.

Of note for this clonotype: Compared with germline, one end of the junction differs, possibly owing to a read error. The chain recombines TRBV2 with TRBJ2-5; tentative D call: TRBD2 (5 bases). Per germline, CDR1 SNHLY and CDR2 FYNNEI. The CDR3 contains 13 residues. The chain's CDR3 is CASRRVPQEAQYF. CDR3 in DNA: TGTGCCAGCAGGCGGGTCCCCCAAGAGGCCCAGTACTTC.

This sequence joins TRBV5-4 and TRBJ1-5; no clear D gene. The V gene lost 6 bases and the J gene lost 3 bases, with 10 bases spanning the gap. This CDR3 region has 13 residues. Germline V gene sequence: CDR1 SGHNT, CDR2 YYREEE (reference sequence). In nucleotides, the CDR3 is TGTGCCAGCATATGGTTGGACAATCAGCCCCAGCATTTT. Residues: CASIWLDNQPQHF.

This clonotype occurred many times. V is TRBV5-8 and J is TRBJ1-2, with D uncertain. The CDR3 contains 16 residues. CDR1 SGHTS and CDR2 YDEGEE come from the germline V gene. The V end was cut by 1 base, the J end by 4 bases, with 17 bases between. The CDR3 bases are TGTGCCAGCAGCTTGCCTCTTAGGCAGCCGGGCTATGGCTACACCTTC. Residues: CASSLPLRQPGYGYTF.

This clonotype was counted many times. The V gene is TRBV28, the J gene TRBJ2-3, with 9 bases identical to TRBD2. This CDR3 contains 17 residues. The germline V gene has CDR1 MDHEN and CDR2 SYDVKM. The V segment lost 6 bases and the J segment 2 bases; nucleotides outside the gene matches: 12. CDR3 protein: CASSSMPGTSTTDTQYF. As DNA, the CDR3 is TGTGCCAGCAGCTCAATGCCCGGGACTAGCACCACAGATACGCAGTATTTT.

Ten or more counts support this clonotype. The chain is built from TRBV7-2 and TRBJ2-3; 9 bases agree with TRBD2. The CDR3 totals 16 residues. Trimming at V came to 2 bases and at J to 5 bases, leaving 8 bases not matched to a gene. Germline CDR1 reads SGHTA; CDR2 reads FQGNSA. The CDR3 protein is CASSLPPAGGGDTQYF. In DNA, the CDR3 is TGTGCCAGCAGCTTACCCCCGGCGGGGGGGGGAGATACGCAGTATTTT.

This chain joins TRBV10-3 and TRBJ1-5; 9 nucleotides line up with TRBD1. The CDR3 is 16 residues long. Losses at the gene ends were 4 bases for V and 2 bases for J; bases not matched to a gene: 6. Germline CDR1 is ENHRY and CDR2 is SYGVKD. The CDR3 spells CAISAGTGSGNQPQHF. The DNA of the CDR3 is TGTGCCATCAGTGCCGGGACAGGGTCCGGCAATCAGCCCCAGCATTTT.

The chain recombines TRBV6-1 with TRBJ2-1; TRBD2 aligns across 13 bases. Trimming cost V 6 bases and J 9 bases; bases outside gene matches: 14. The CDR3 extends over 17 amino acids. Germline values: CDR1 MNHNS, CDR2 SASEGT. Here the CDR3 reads CASSVTSGGTPSGEQFF. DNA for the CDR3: TGTGCCAGCAGCGTGACTAGCGGGGGGACCCCCAGCGGTGAGCAGTTCTTC.

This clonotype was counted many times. CDR3 DNA: TGTGCCAGCAGTGAAGCCCTCTTTCCGTACCGGAACACTGAAGCTTTCTTT. Its protein product is CASSEALFPYRNTEAFF. The chain joins TRBV6-1 to TRBJ1-1; D is ambiguous. Germline V gives CDR1 MNHNS, CDR2 SASEGT. The CDR3 contains 17 residues. Trimming left V 0 bases short and J 1 base short, with 15 bases between.

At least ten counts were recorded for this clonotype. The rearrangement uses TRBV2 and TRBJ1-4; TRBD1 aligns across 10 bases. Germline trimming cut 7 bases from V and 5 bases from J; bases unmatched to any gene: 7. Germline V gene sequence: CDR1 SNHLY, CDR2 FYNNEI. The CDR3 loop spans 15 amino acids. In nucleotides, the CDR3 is TGTGCCAGCAACTATGTGGGACAGGGGAATGAAAAACTGTTTTTT. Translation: CASNYVGQGNEKLFF.

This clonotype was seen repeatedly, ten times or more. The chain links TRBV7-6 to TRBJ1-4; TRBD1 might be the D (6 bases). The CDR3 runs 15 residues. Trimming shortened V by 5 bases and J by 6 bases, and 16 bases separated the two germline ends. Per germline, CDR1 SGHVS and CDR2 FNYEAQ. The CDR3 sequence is CASSTTGLGHEKLFF. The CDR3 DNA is TGTGCCAGCAGCACCACAGGGTTAGGGCATGAAAAACTGTTTTTT.

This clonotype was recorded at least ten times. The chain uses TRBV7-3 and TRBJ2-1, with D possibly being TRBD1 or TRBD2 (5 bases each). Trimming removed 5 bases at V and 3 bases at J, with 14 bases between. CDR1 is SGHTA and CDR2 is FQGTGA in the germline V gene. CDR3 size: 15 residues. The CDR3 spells CASSPQRGDYNEQFF. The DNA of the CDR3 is TGTGCCAGCAGCCCCCAGAGGGGCGACTACAATGAGCAGTTCTTC. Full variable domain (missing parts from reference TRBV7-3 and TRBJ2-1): GAGVSQTPSNKVTEKGKYVELRCDPISGHTALYWYRQSLGQGPEFLIYFQGTGAADDSGLPNDRFFAVRPEGSVSTLKIQRTERGDSAVYLCASSPQRGDYNEQFFGPGTRLTVL.

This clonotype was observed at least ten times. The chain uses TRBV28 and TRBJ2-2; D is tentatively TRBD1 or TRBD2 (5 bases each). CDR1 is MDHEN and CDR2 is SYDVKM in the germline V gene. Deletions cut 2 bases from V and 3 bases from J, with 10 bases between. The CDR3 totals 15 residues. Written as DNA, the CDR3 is TGTGCCAGCAGTTTAGGGGGAACGGACACCGGGGAGCTGTTTTTT. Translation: CASSLGGTDTGELFF.

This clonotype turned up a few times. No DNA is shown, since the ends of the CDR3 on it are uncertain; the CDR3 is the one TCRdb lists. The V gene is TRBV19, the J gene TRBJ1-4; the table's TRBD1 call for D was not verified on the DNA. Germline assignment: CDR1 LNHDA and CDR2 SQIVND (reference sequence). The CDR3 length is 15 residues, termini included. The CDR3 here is CASTSGRTTEKELFF.

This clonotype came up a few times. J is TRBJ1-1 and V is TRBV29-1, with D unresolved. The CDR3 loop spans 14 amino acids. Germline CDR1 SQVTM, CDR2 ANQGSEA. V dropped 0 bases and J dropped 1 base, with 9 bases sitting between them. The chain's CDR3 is CSVEENSWNTEAFF. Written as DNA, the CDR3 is TGCAGCGTTGAAGAGAATAGCTGGAACACTGAAGCTTTCTTT.

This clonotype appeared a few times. In nucleotides, the CDR3 is TGCAGCGTTGACAGTGTGGCAGATACGCAGTATTTT. It encodes CSVDSVADTQYF. The chain combines TRBV29-1 with TRBJ2-3; D unresolved. Trimming stripped 3 bases from V and 4 bases from J, with 8 bases between. CDR3 length: 12 residues. Germline CDR1 SQVTM, CDR2 ANQGSEA.

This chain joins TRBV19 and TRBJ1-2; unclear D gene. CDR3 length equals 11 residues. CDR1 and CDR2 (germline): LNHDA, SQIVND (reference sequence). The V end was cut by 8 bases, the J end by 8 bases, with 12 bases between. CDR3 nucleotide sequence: TGTGCCAGTGGGCGGCTTGGCGGCTACACCTTC. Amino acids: CASGRLGGYTF.

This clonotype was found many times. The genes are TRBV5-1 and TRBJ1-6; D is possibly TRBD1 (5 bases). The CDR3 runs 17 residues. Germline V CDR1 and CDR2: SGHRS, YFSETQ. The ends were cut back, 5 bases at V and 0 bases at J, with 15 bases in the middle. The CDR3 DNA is TGCGCCAGCAGAATCCTAGACAGCCACTCCTATAATTCACCCCTCCACTTT. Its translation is CASRILDSHSYNSPLHF.

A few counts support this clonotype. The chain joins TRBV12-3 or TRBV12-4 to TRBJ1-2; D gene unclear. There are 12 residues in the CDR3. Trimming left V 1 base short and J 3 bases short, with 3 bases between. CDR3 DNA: TGTGCCAGCAGTTTAGATTACTATGGCTACACCTTC. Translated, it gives CASSLDYYGYTF.

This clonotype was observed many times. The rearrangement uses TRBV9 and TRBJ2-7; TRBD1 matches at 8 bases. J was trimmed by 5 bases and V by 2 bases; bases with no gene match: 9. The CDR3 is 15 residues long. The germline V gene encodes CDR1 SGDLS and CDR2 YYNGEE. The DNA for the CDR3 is TGTGCCAGCAGCGTCTCCGGGACAGGAGCGGACGAGCAGTACTTC. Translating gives CASSVSGTGADEQYF.

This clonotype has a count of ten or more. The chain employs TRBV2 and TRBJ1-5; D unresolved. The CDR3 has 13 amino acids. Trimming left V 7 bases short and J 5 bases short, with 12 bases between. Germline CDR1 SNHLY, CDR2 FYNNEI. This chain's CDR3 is CASKGTGDQPQHF. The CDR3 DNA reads TGTGCCAGCAAGGGAACCGGCGATCAGCCCCAGCATTTT. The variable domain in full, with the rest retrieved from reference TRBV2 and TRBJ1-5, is EPEVTQTPSHQVTQMGQEVILRCVPISNHLYFYWYRQILGQKVEFLVSFYNNEISEKSEIFDDQFSVERPDGSNFTLKIRSTKLEDSAMYFCASKGTGDQPQHFGDGTRLSIL.

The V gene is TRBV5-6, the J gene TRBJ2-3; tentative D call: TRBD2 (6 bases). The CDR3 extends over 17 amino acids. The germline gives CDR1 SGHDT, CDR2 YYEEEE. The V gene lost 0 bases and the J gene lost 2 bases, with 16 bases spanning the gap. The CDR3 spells CASSLGVSWDFTDTQYF. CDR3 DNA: TGTGCCAGCAGCTTGGGGGTTAGCTGGGACTTCACAGATACGCAGTATTTT.

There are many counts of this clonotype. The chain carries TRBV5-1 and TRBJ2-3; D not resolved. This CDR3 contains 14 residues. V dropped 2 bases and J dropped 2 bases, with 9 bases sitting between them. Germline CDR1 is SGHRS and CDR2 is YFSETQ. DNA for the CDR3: TGCGCCAGCAGCTTAGAGGAAATCACAGATACGCAGTATTTT. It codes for CASSLEEITDTQYF.